This T cell receptor (beta chain) appears in the sequencing data of a study of T cells after yellow fever vaccination. Study-wide results and caveats: After the booster, over 95% of CD4 and 88% of CD8 primary-response clones were re-detected.

Trimming shortened V by 2 bases and J by 7 bases, and 6 bases separated the two germline ends. Germline V CDR1 and CDR2: SGHRS, YFSETQ. The CDR3 spans 11 residues. Using its own MiXCR run on the 5' RACE reads, TCRdb lists one record per CDR3 protein. This table holds some 300,000 distinct CDR3 sequences, about 7.8% found once. This clonotype was counted a few times. Its antigen is unidentified. This material consisted of PBMCs, taken about 49 days after the first yellow fever vaccination. This clonotype was obtained from a man between 18 and 29 years old who received the YFV17D yellow fever vaccine. The rearrangement links TRBV5-1 to TRBJ1-1; D ambiguous. The CDR3 bases are TGCGCCAGCAGCTTAGAAAGTGAAGCTTTCTTT. This translates into CASSLESEAFF. The variable domain in full, with the rest retrieved from reference TRBV5-1 and TRBJ1-1, is KAGVTQTPRYLIKTRGQQVTLSCSPISGHRSVSWYQQTPGQGLQFLFEYFSETQRNKGNFPGRFSGRQFSNSRSEMNVSTLELGDSALYLCASSLESEAFFGQGTRLTVV.